What follows are 27 T cell receptor beta chains derived from one specimen sequenced in a study of T-cell reconstitution after alpha-beta-depleted transplantation in children (TCRdb year 2016). The library came from PCR. TCRdb shows the sequencer as Illumina HiSeq 2500. TCR libraries were prepared with molecular barcoding, using unique molecular identifiers to normalize TCRbeta repertoire quantification. In-frame beta chains were kept once TCRdb had trimmed the public reads at Q25 with fastp and called clones with MiXCR. Each record represents a unique CDR3 protein, reported with the most common genes and DNA among its rows. This sample lists 280,000 or so distinct CDR3 sequences; approximately 10% were detected once. The ten largest clones add up to around 22% of the sample. The sample's treatment or condition label, decoded: allogeneic hematopoietic cell transplantation with graft depleted of TCRalphabeta T cells and CD19 B cells.

Sequences were derived from peripheral blood, sampled 180 days after TCRalphabeta/CD19-depleted stem cell transplant. The receptors were gathered from a male patient between 2 and 15 years old who had a stem cell transplant for chronic granulomatous disease, so the T cells may come from the graft donor.

Notes on this clonotype: This could be a read error, since a much larger clone is one nucleotide away. This chain uses TRBV15 with TRBJ1-2; no reliable D call. The CDR3 extends over 16 amino acids. The germline V gene has CDR1 LNHNV and CDR2 YYDKDF (reference sequence). Trimming took 3 bases from V and 4 from J, leaving 18 bases between them. The CDR3 loop reads CATSSSQTAATYGYTF. The CDR3 nucleotides are TGTGCCACCAGCAGCTCCCAGACTGCCGCTACCTATGGCTACACCTTC.

CDR3 in amino acids: CASSLVGGGFYEQFF. In DNA form, the CDR3 reads TGTGCCAGCAGCTTGGTGGGCGGGGGTTTCTATGAGCAGTTCTTC. The V and J genes are TRBV5-4 and TRBJ2-1; 7 nucleotides match TRBD2. CDR1 and CDR2 from the germline V gene are SGHNT and YYREEE (reference sequence). Unmatched junction bases numbered 8, after V lost 0 bases and J lost 8 bases. This CDR3 has 15 residues.

This clonotype has ten or more counts. This chain links TRBV29-1 with TRBJ2-3, with D uncertain. V dropped 4 bases and J dropped 2 bases, with 10 bases sitting between them. Germline loops: CDR1 SQVTM, CDR2 ANQGSEA. The CDR3 spans 13 residues. In DNA form, the CDR3 reads TGCAGCGTTGTACCCGGATCCACAGATACGCAGTATTTT. It translates to CSVVPGSTDTQYF.

The table lists this clonotype with a count of one. A much larger clone lies a single base off, so this may be a read error. This chain connects TRBV10-3 to TRBJ2-7; no definite D call. The CDR3 loop spans 13 amino acids. Germline CDR1 reads ENHRY; CDR2 reads SYGVKD. The CDR3 region is CTISEVSSYEQYF. CDR3 DNA sequence: TGTACCATCAGTGAGGTTAGCTCCTACGAGCAGTACTTC.

This clonotype was seen ten or more times. CDR3 coding DNA: TGTGCCAGCAGGCCCACAGGGACCCACGAGCAGTACTTC. Amino acid sequence: CASRPTGTHEQYF. The rearrangement uses TRBV12-3 or TRBV12-4 and TRBJ2-7; TRBD1 is a possible D gene (6 bases). The length of the CDR3 is 13 residues. Deletions cut 6 bases from V and 5 bases from J, with 14 bases between.

As regards this clonotype: This may come from a read error, since a much larger clone is one base off. The rearrangement uses TRBV20-1 and TRBJ2-3; 9 bases map to TRBD2. The CDR3 has 16 amino acids. CDR1 is DFQATT, CDR2 SNEGSKA, per germline (reference sequence). V dropped 0 bases and J dropped 5; count of bases not matched to a gene: 9. The CDR3 loop reads CSARDGTSWRIDTQYF. The CDR3 DNA reads TGCAGTGCTAGAGATGGGACTAGCTGGAGAATAGATACGCAGTATTTT.

The sample holds many counts of this clonotype. This chain links TRBV7-9 with TRBJ2-6, with D perhaps TRBD1 or TRBD2 (5 bases each). This CDR3 spans 15 amino acids. Germline-derived CDR1 and CDR2 are SEHNR and FQNEAQ (reference sequence). The V end was cut by 5 bases, the J end by 4 bases, with 12 bases between. The DNA of the CDR3 is TGTGCCAGCAGCCTCCTGGGGGAAGGGGCCAACGTCCTGACTTTC. It yields the protein CASSLLGEGANVLTF. Drawing the rest from reference TRBV7-9 and TRBJ2-6, the complete variable domain is DTGVSQNPRHKITKRGQNVTFRCDPISEHNRLYWYRQTLGQGPEFLTYFQNEAQLEKSRLLSDRFSAERPKGSFSTLEIQRTEQGDSAMYLCASSLLGEGANVLTFGAGSRLTVL.

On this clonotype: A read error may explain this, as a much larger clone is one base away. This chain uses TRBV20-1 with TRBJ2-1; 11 nucleotides align to TRBD2. Germline values: CDR1 DFQATT, CDR2 SNEGSKA (reference sequence). The V segment lost 4 bases and the J segment 8 bases; nucleotides outside the gene matches: 13. This CDR3 is 16 amino acids long. The CDR3 sequence is CSAISVALAGGYEQFF. DNA for the CDR3: TGCAGTGCTATATCCGTCGCTTTAGCGGGAGGGTATGAGCAGTTCTTC.

This clonotype was picked up many times. The chain couples TRBV5-5 to TRBJ2-5, with 8 bases matching TRBD2. V was pared by 0 bases and J by 3 bases, with 4 bases of the junction left unmatched. CDR1 and CDR2 from the germline V gene are SGHKS and YYEKEE (reference sequence). The CDR3 loop spans 15 amino acids. The CDR3 protein is CASSLVPTSEETQYF. CDR3 sequence (DNA): TGTGCCAGCAGCTTGGTCCCGACTAGCGAAGAGACCCAGTACTTC.

This clonotype occurred many times. This sequence joins TRBV27 and TRBJ2-5; 10 nucleotides align to TRBD2. Germline V lookup: CDR1 MNHEY, CDR2 SMNVEV (reference sequence). CDR3 size: 16 residues. With V trimmed by 3 bases and J by 4 bases, 8 bases remained unmatched. CDR3 sequence (DNA): TGTGCCAGCAGTTTTCTAGCGGGAGCAGGAAGAGAGACCCAGTACTTC. It yields the protein CASSFLAGAGRETQYF.

This clonotype was detected many times. Here the CDR3 DNA reads TGTGCCACCAGCAGAGATATGGGAAGGGGCGGTAAAAACATTCAGTACTTC. This gives the protein CATSRDMGRGGKNIQYF. The chain recombines TRBV15 with TRBJ2-4, with D possibly TRBD1 on 5 matching bases. Germline V lookup: CDR1 LNHNV, CDR2 YYDKDF (reference sequence). The V end lost 0 bases, the J end lost 4 bases, and 16 bases lay between the germline ends. There are 17 residues in the CDR3.

This clonotype was detected many times. The chain has TRBV6-2 or TRBV6-3 and TRBJ2-1; D not resolved. Germline-derived CDR1 and CDR2 are MNHEY and SVGEGT. V was clipped by 0 bases and J by 8 bases, with 5 bases between them. CDR3 length equals 12 residues. Here the CDR3 reads CASSYSSHEQFF. For the CDR3, the DNA is TGTGCCAGCAGTTACTCGAGTCATGAGCAGTTCTTC.

This clonotype was observed a few times. The chain uses TRBV30 and TRBJ2-5; 12 bases are shared with TRBD2. CDR1 GTSNPN and CDR2 SVGIG come from the germline V gene (reference sequence). The CDR3 consists of 19 residues. With 5 bases clipped from V and 3 bases from J, the junction kept 19 bases outside the gene matches. CDR3 in DNA: TGTGCCTGGGCATCTGGACTAGCGGGACTCGACCTCCTTAAAGAGACCCAGTACTTC. Its protein is CAWASGLAGLDLLKETQYF. Filled out from reference TRBV30 and TRBJ2-5, the complete variable domain reads SQTIHQWPATLVQPVGSPLSLECTVEGTSNPNLYWYRQAAGRGLQLLFYSVGIGQISSEVPQNLSASRPQDRQFILSSKKLLLSDSGFYLCAWASGLAGLDLLKETQYFGPGTRLLVL.

To note about this clonotype: At one end, the junction sequence differs from germline, possibly due to a read error. CDR3 DNA sequence: TGTGCCAGCAGTTTGGGGACGGTCTACAAGCAGTACTTC. This translates into CASSLGTVYKQYF. This chain links TRBV28 with TRBJ2-7; D may be TRBD1 or TRBD2 (5 bases each). The CDR3 consists of 13 residues. Germline CDR1 is MDHEN and CDR2 is SYDVKM.

V gene TRBV28 combines with J gene TRBJ2-7; a weak D match, TRBD2 (5 bases). V lost 1 base to trimming and J lost 2 bases, with 21 bases between them. There are 18 residues in the CDR3. Per the germline V gene, CDR1 is MDHEN and CDR2 is SYDVKM. CDR3 coding DNA: TGTGCCAGCAGTTTATTAATTACCCCGGACGGGGATCCCTACGAGCAGTACTTC. This encodes CASSLLITPDGDPYEQYF.

Many counts were recorded for this clonotype. DNA for the CDR3: TGTGCCAGCAGCTTAGGTGCGAGCGGGGCCTTCACAGATACGCAGTATTTT. Its translation: CASSLGASGAFTDTQYF. J is TRBJ2-3 and V is TRBV7-2; 7 positions match TRBD2. Germline V lookup: CDR1 SGHTA, CDR2 FQGNSA. The CDR3 contains 17 residues. The junction had 9 bases not matched to a gene; V was cut back by 1 base and J by 2 bases.

There are many counts of this clonotype. This rearrangement joins TRBV12-3 or TRBV12-4 to TRBJ1-2; D might be TRBD1 (6 bases). Deletions cut 6 bases from V and 5 bases from J, with 22 bases between. CDR3 length: 16 amino acids. This CDR3 is CASSKNGQGSRYGYTF. DNA for the CDR3: TGTGCCAGCAGCAAGAATGGGCAGGGGAGCAGGTATGGCTACACCTTC.

This clonotype has just a few counts. V gene TRBV25-1 combines with J gene TRBJ2-1, with a possible D match to TRBD2 (6 bases). Trimming pared 2 bases from V and 5 bases from J, leaving 7 bases between. The CDR3 runs to 13 residues. In germline, CDR1 is MGHDK, CDR2 SYGVNS. CDR3 sequence (DNA): TGTGCCAGCAGTGAACGGGGGAACAATGAGCAGTTCTTC. Protein product: CASSERGNNEQFF. The whole variable domain, filled in from reference TRBV25-1 and TRBJ2-1, reads EADIYQTPRYLVIGTGKKITLECSQTMGHDKMYWYQQDPGMELHLIHYSYGVNSTEKGDLSSESTVSRIRTEHFPLTLESARPSHTSQYLCASSERGNNEQFFGPGTRLTVL.

The rearrangement uses TRBV3-1 and TRBJ2-2, with 8 bases matching TRBD2. Unmatched junction bases numbered 15, after V lost 8 bases and J lost 1 base. The CDR3 loop spans 18 amino acids. Germline V gene lookup returns CDR1 LGHDT and CDR2 YNNKEL (reference sequence). The CDR3 sequence: CASCGDKAGVRNTGELFF. CDR3 coding DNA: TGTGCCAGCTGTGGGGACAAAGCGGGAGTAAGGAACACCGGGGAGCTGTTTTTT. The whole variable domain, remainder taken from reference TRBV3-1 and TRBJ2-2, is DTAVSQTPKYLVTQMGNDKSIKCEQNLGHDTMYWYKQDSKKFLKIMFSYNNKELIINETVPNRFSPKSPDKAHLNLHINSLELGDSAVYFCASCGDKAGVRNTGELFFGEGSRLTVL.

The sample holds many counts of this clonotype. The chain joins TRBV4-2 to TRBJ2-1, with D possibly TRBD2 on 6 matching bases. Trimming left V 0 bases short and J 13 bases short, with 13 bases between. Germline V gives CDR1 LGHNA, CDR2 YNFKEQ. The length of the CDR3 is 13 residues. The CDR3: CASSQEWDSIQFF. As DNA, the CDR3 is TGTGCCAGCAGCCAAGAGTGGGACTCCATTCAGTTCTTC.

The table lists this clonotype with many counts. This CDR3 reads CSARARTGGIGYTF. CDR3 coding DNA: TGCAGTGCTAGAGCCAGGACAGGGGGCATTGGCTACACCTTC. V gene TRBV20-1 combines with J gene TRBJ1-2; TRBD1 agrees at 11 bases. This CDR3 has 14 amino acids. Germline V lookup: CDR1 DFQATT, CDR2 SNEGSKA (reference sequence). V lost 1 base and J lost 7; bases outside the gene matches: 5.

This clonotype was seen repeatedly, ten times or more. The chain is built from TRBV20-1 and TRBJ1-1, with D possibly matching TRBD1 (6 bases). CDR3 length: 14 amino acids. The germline V and J ends were trimmed by 5 bases and 4 bases, with 17 bases remaining between them. The V gene's germline CDR1 is DFQATT and CDR2 SNEGSKA (reference sequence). The CDR3 spells CSAEPGHRATEAFF. The CDR3 DNA reads TGCAGTGCTGAACCGGGACATAGGGCCACTGAAGCTTTCTTT.

Ten or more counts support this clonotype. The chain recombines TRBV7-2 with TRBJ2-5, with 7 nucleotides matching TRBD2. The J segment lost 4 bases and the V segment lost 2 bases, leaving 7 bases of the junction unmatched. From germline, CDR1 is SGHTA and CDR2 FQGNSA. The CDR3 contains 15 residues. CDR3 protein: CASSLKRWEGETQYF. The DNA of the CDR3 is TGTGCCAGCAGCTTAAAGCGATGGGAGGGAGAGACCCAGTACTTC.

Remarks on this clonotype: It may be a read error: a sequence one base away is much more abundant. The J gene is TRBJ2-2, the V gene TRBV20-1; possibly TRBD2 for D (5 bases). The V gene's germline CDR1 is DFQATT and CDR2 SNEGSKA (reference sequence). The CDR3 has 16 residues. In DNA form, the CDR3 reads TGCAGTGCTAGGAGACCCCCTGTCACGGGGTCCGGGGAGCTGTTATTT. It encodes CSARRPPVTGSGELLF.

This clonotype was counted at least ten times. The chain recombines TRBV12-3 or TRBV12-4 with TRBJ1-5; weak D call: TRBD1 (5 bases). The ends were cut back, 5 bases at V and 5 bases at J, with 10 bases in the middle. This CDR3 is 13 amino acids long. The CDR3 sequence is CASSNRGHQPQHF. The CDR3 DNA reads TGTGCCAGCAGTAACCGGGGCCATCAGCCCCAGCATTTT.

The table lists this clonotype with many counts. The rearrangement uses TRBV12-3 or TRBV12-4 and TRBJ1-2, with D possibly TRBD1 on 5 matching bases. CDR3 size: 15 residues. V lost 2 bases and J lost 0, with 10 bases in between. CDR3 DNA sequence: TGTGCCAGCAGTTTAATGGGGACCACTAACTATGGCTACACCTTC. This translates into CASSLMGTTNYGYTF.

This clonotype has at least ten counts. This sequence joins TRBV29-1 and TRBJ2-1; tentative D call: TRBD2 (5 bases). Germline V gene sequence: CDR1 SQVTM, CDR2 ANQGSEA. The ends were cut back, 7 bases at V and 4 bases at J, with 11 bases in the middle. This CDR3 has 12 residues. This chain's CDR3 is CSGSPGYNEQFF. In DNA form, the CDR3 reads TGCAGCGGTTCTCCGGGGTACAATGAGCAGTTCTTC.